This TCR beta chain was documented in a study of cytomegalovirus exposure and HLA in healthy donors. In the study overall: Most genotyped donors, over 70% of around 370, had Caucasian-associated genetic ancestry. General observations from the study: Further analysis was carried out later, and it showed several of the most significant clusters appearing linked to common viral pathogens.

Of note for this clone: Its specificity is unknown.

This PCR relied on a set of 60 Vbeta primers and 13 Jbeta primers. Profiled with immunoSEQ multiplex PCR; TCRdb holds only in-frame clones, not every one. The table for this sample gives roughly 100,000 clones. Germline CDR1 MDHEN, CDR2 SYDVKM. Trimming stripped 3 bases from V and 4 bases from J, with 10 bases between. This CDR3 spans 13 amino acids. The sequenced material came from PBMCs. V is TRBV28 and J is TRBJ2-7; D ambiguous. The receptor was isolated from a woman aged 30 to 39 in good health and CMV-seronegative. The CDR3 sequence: CASSFPGWYEQYF. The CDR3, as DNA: TGTGCCAGCAGTTTTCCCGGGTGGTACGAGCAGTACTTC.